This TCR beta chain derives from a study of vaccination effects on CD4 cells after COVID-19. Study summary: Post-vaccine sampling occurred a median 72 days after the second dose. Study findings and constraints: Of the vaccine-induced clones from healthy vaccinees, merely 1 of 255 recognized common cold coronaviruses as well.

The CDR3 consists of 15 residues. CDR1 and CDR2 from the germline V gene are SGHRS and YFSETQ. V was pared by 4 bases and J by 1 base, with 4 bases of the junction left unmatched. Of note for this clone: Its antigen is not identified.

ViraFEST assay sequencing came after antigen-specific CD4+ T cells were expanded with viral peptide pools. Isolation of CD4+ T cells took place after nine to ten days of culture. All participants had two doses of either the BNT162b2 or mRNA-1273 vaccine. Vaccinated recipients, who were negative for nucleocapsid antibodies, had no history of SARS-CoV-2 infection. IL-2 medium took the place of half the medium on both days 3 and 7. Sequencing used immunoSEQ multiplex PCR; TCRdb keeps in-frame clones, though not all of them. This sample yields some 50,000 clones, of which around 70% are seen a single time; around 15% belongs to the top ten.

This TCR came from a human donor who received a COVID-19 vaccine. The chain joins TRBV5-1 to TRBJ1-1, with 10 nucleotides matching TRBD1. The source was CD4+ T cells from PBMCs cultured with HCoV-OC43 spike peptides, collected after COVID-19 vaccination. Subset described: HCoV-OC43 spike overlapping peptide pool stimulation. The CDR3 is CASSTRTGGNTEAFF. The CDR3 DNA reads as TGCGCCAGCAGCACCAGGACAGGGGGGAACACTGAAGCTTTCTTT.